This T cell receptor (beta chain) was captured by sequencing in a study of blood T cell repertoires in COVID-19. Study in general: The cDNA or gDNA used as material had been derived from T cells, B-cell-depleted T cells, or PBMCs.

Participant-given clinical history determined each cohort assignment. The method was immunoSEQ multiplex PCR; TCRdb's version includes in-frame clones alone and lacks a portion of them. The sample shows 220,000 or so clones, about four fifths of them seen only once. The germline V and J ends were trimmed by 4 bases and 1 base, with 4 bases remaining between them. CDR3 length: 12 residues. Germline-derived CDR1 and CDR2 are SNHLY and FYNNEI. This chain links TRBV2 with TRBJ1-1; D remains ambiguous. The sequencing input was PBMCs or T cells enriched from blood (not recorded which). This receptor was identified in a woman between 40 and 55 years old who had recovered from COVID-19. CDR3: CASSGANTEAFF. As DNA, the CDR3 is TGTGCCAGCAGTGGGGCGAACACTGAAGCTTTCTTT.